This TCR beta chain was retrieved from a study of blood T cell repertoires in COVID-19. This clone has a handful of counts. With 4 bases clipped from V and 5 bases from J, the junction kept 12 bases outside the gene matches. CDR1 is SGHDT and CDR2 is YYEEEE in the germline V gene. The CDR3 runs 15 residues. TCRdb's copy holds only in-frame clones and misses some; the assay was immunoSEQ multiplex PCR. The sample lists more than 200,000 clones, more than 85% occurring once. The V and J genes are TRBV5-6 and TRBJ2-7; 7 positions match TRBD1. The TCR sequence derives from a woman aged 25 to 45 who had recovered from COVID-19. Sequenced input: PBMCs or T cells enriched from blood (not recorded which). CDR3: CASSPRAYRGHEQYF. The CDR3 bases are TGTGCCAGCAGCCCCCGGGCTTACAGGGGCCACGAGCAGTACTTC.